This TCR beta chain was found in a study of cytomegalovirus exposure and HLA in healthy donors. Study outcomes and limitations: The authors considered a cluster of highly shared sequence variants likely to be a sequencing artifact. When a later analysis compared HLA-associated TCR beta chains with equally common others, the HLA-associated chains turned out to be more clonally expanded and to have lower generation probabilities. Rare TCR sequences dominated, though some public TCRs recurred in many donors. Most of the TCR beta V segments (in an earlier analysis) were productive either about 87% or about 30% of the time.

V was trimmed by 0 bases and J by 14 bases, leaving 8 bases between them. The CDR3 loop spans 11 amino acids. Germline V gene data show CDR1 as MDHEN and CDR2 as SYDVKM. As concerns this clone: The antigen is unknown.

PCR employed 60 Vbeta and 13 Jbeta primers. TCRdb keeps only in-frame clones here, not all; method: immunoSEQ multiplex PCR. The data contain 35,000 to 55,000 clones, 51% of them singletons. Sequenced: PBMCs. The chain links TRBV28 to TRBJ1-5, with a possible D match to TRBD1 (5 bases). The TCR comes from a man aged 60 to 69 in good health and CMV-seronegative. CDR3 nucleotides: TGTGCCAGCAGTTTATGGGACAATAAGCATTTT. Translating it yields CASSLWDNKHF.